This T cell receptor (beta chain) is drawn from a study of PD-1 blockade in classical Hodgkin lymphoma. Study outcomes and limitations: Baseline TCR diversity was reportedly lower in newly diagnosed patients than in healthy donors. It was reported as lower still in relapsed/refractory patients. TCR diversity in CD4+, not CD8+, cells rose significantly by C4D1. Possible causes of repertoire differences, disease activity or prior therapy, remain undefined.

Libraries were prepared by immunoSEQ multiplex PCR; TCRdb keeps only in-frame clonotypes and omits some of them. The sample includes about 36,000 clones, roughly two thirds of them seen just once. On this clone: The target antigen is unknown.

The length of the CDR3 is 15 residues. CDR1 and CDR2 from the germline V gene are LNHDA and SQIVND (reference sequence). Trimming removed 4 bases from V and 0 bases from J, with 10 bases in between. The patients all showed relapse after autologous stem cell transplantation, while their brentuximab vedotin exposure varied. Sequenced here: peripheral blood mononuclear cells (PBMCs), sampled before the second cycle of nivolumab. The V and J genes are TRBV19 and TRBJ2-1; TRBD1 is a possible D gene (6 bases). The clonotype was recovered from a human donor with classical Hodgkin lymphoma. CDR3 nucleotides: TGTGCCAGTAGTAAGGACAGTAGCTCCTACAATGAGCAGTTCTTC. Its translation is CASSKDSSSYNEQFF.